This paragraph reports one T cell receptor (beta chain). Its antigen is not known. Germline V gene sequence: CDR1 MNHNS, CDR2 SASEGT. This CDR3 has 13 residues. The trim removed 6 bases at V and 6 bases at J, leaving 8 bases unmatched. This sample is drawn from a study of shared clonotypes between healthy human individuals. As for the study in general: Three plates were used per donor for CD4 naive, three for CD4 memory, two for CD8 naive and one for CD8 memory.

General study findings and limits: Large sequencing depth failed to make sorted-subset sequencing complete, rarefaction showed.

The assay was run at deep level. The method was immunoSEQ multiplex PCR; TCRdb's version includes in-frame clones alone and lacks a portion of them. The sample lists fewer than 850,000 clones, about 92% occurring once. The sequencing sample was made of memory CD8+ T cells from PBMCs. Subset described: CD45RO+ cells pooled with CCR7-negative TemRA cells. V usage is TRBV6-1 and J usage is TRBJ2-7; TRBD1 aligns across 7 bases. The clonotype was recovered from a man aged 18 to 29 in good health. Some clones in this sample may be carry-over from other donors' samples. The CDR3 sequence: CASSDRQGIEQYF. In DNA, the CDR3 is TGTGCCAGCAGCGACCGACAGGGCATCGAGCAGTACTTC.